Below, 17 T cell receptor beta chains from the same sample are listed, as sequenced in a study of blood T cell repertoires in COVID-19. The data were produced by immunoSEQ multiplex PCR, yet TCRdb's version contains in-frame clones alone and is incomplete. The data show under 300,000 clones, about 87% seen once. Sequenced: PBMCs or T cells enriched from blood (not recorded which). Receptors were obtained from a woman between 40 and 55 years old who had been exposed to COVID-19.

DNA of the CDR3: TGTGCCAGCAGCTTGGCTTCCTCTGGAAACACCATATATTTT. Translation: CASSLASSGNTIYF. This chain joins TRBV5-5 and TRBJ1-3; D unresolved. The length of the CDR3 is 14 residues. CDR1 is SGHKS, CDR2 YYEKEE, per germline (reference sequence). V lost 0 bases and J lost 0, with 4 bases in between.

This sequence joins TRBV4-1 and TRBJ1-4; D might be TRBD1 (6 bases). CDR1 and CDR2 (germline): MGHRA, YSYEKL. This CDR3 region has 15 residues. The V gene lost 3 bases and the J gene lost 9 bases, with 17 bases spanning the gap. The CDR3 region is CASSQRRPDSQKLFF. As DNA, the CDR3 is TGCGCCAGCAGCCAGAGGCGCCCGGACAGCCAAAAACTGTTTTTT.

V usage is TRBV7-2 and J usage is TRBJ2-7; tentative D call: TRBD1 (5 bases). In germline, CDR1 is SGHTA, CDR2 FQGNSA. The ends were cut back, 5 bases at V and 7 bases at J, with 15 bases in the middle. The CDR3 is made up of 13 amino acids. This CDR3 is CASSEGAPAEQYF. CDR3 DNA sequence: TGTGCCAGCAGCGAAGGGGCCCCGGCGGAGCAGTACTTC.

The genes are TRBV30 and TRBJ1-2; D remains ambiguous. The V end lost 3 bases, the J end lost 5 bases, and 13 bases lay between the germline ends. Germline CDR1 is GTSNPN and CDR2 is SVGIG (reference sequence). This CDR3 region has 13 residues. The CDR3, as DNA: TGTGCCTGGAGCCGGGAGTCCTATTATGGCTACACCTTC. Translation: CAWSRESYYGYTF. The complete variable domain, with remaining parts taken from reference TRBV30 and TRBJ1-2, reads SQTIHQWPATLVQPVGSPLSLECTVEGTSNPNLYWYRQAAGRGLQLLFYSVGIGQISSEVPQNLSASRPQDRQFILSSKKLLLSDSGFYLCAWSRESYYGYTFGSGTRLTVV.

The chain joins TRBV7-9 to TRBJ2-5; D gene ambiguous. Germline values: CDR1 SEHNR, CDR2 FQNEAQ (reference sequence). The CDR3 sequence is 13 residues long. V was cut by 6 bases and J by 4 bases, with 12 bases left in between. The CDR3 region has the DNA TGTGCCAGCAGTTCAAATGTTGTAGAGACCCAGTACTTC. Amino acids: CASSSNVVETQYF.

This sequence joins TRBV7-2 and TRBJ2-5; 8 bases are a match to TRBD2. Trimming took 4 bases from V and 4 from J; bases not matched to a gene: 11. From germline, CDR1 is SGHTA and CDR2 FQGNSA. The CDR3 spans 16 residues. CDR3 bases: TGTGCCAGCAGCTCCTACGGGGGGGGCAAGGGAGAGACCCAGTACTTC. This sequence encodes CASSSYGGGKGETQYF.

The gene calls are TRBV5-6 and TRBJ1-1; 9 bases fit TRBD1. There are 14 residues in the CDR3. V shed 3 bases, J shed 4 bases, and the junction held 4 bases outside the gene matches. CDR1 and CDR2 (germline): SGHDT, YYEEEE. CDR3 bases: TGTGCCAGCAGCTCCACAGGGGGCCTCACTGAAGCTTTCTTT. This gives the protein CASSSTGGLTEAFF.

This rearrangement joins TRBV11-2 to TRBJ2-1; perhaps TRBD1 as D (6 bases). V shed 5 bases and J shed 4 bases, with 9 bases lying between them. Per germline, CDR1 SGHAT and CDR2 FQNNGV. The CDR3 loop spans 13 amino acids. Written as DNA, the CDR3 is TGTGCCAGCAGCCTCGGACAGTACAATGAGCAGTTCTTC. This translates into CASSLGQYNEQFF.

The chain uses TRBV7-3 and TRBJ2-2; 11 bases align to TRBD1. J lost 4 bases, V lost 5 bases, and 9 bases had no gene match. The germline gives CDR1 SGHTA, CDR2 FQGTGA. The CDR3 sequence is 17 residues long. CDR3 nucleotides: TGTGCCAGCAGCCCCCGGACAGGGGGCTTTAGCACCGGGGAGCTGTTTTTT. Protein sequence: CASSPRTGGFSTGELFF.

Points on this clone: At the DNA level, this CDR3 is encoded by other sequences in the same sample as well. The rearrangement uses TRBV30 and TRBJ1-2, with 7 bases aligning to TRBD1. The CDR3 consists of 12 residues. J lost 11 bases, V lost 1 base, and 7 bases had no gene match. Germline V gene data show CDR1 as GTSNPN and CDR2 as SVGIG (reference sequence). The CDR3 DNA follows: TGTGCCTGGAGTGAGGGGGCGACTGGTTACACCTTC. Translating gives CAWSEGATGYTF.

This clone was picked up a small number of times. V is TRBV19 and J is TRBJ2-2, with 7 bases fitting TRBD1. Germline-derived CDR1 and CDR2 are LNHDA and SQIVND (reference sequence). After removal of 4 bases from V and 7 bases from J, the junction contained 3 bases not matched to a gene. The CDR3 is made up of 13 amino acids. CDR3 in DNA: TGTGCCAGTAGTAGCAGGGGGATCGGGGAGCTGTTTTTT. Translated: CASSSRGIGELFF.

The chain combines TRBV7-6 with TRBJ2-2, with a tentative D call TRBD2 (7 bases). There are 16 residues in the CDR3. V was cut by 5 bases and J by 2 bases, with 15 bases left in between. Looked up from germline, CDR1 is SGHVS and CDR2 is FNYEAQ. The CDR3 reads CASSANRGGNTGELFF. The DNA for the CDR3 is TGTGCCAGCAGCGCTAATAGGGGGGGTAACACCGGGGAGCTGTTTTTT.

The chain links TRBV20-1 to TRBJ1-5, with 7 nucleotides matching TRBD1. J lost 5 bases, V lost 3 bases, and 4 bases had no gene match. The V gene's germline CDR1 is DFQATT and CDR2 SNEGSKA (reference sequence). This CDR3 has 13 amino acids. CDR3 amino acids: CSASGQAHQPQHF. CDR3 nucleotides: TGCAGTGCTAGTGGACAGGCACATCAGCCCCAGCATTTT.

V is TRBV5-8 and J is TRBJ2-3, with a weak D call TRBD2 (6 bases). V was trimmed by 4 bases and J by 6 bases, leaving 18 bases between them. CDR1 SGHTS and CDR2 YDEGEE come from the germline V gene. The CDR3 consists of 15 residues. The CDR3 region has the DNA TGTGCCAGCAGCGCCCTAGCGAGAGGAAGGGATACGCAGTATTTT. Residues: CASSALARGRDTQYF.

The chain has TRBV5-1 and TRBJ1-6; 7 bases are a match to TRBD1. This CDR3 is 15 amino acids long. Germline CDR1 and CDR2: SGHRS and YFSETQ. Trimming removed 1 base from V and 5 bases from J; junction bases left unmatched: 3. CDR3 DNA: TGCGCCAGCAGCTTGACGACAGGGAATAATTCACCCCTCCACTTT. This gives the protein CASSLTTGNNSPLHF.

As to this clone: The junction departs from germline at one end; a sequencing error may be responsible. The V gene is TRBV5-1, the J gene TRBJ2-1; TRBD2 matches at 11 bases. The length of the CDR3 is 16 residues. Germline-derived CDR1 and CDR2 are SGHRS and YFSETQ. CDR3 protein: CASSPLGSGRANEQFF. As DNA, the CDR3 is TGTGCCAGCAGCCCGTTAGGTAGCGGGAGGGCCAATGAGCAGTTCTTC.

This rearrangement joins TRBV7-2 to TRBJ2-3; TRBD2 aligns across 7 bases. There are 14 residues in the CDR3. Trimming at V came to 1 base and at J to 5 bases, leaving 3 bases not matched to a gene. Germline V gene lookup returns CDR1 SGHTA and CDR2 FQGNSA. CDR3 in amino acids: CASSLGWGGDTQYF. CDR3 nucleotide sequence: TGTGCCAGCAGCTTAGGCTGGGGGGGAGATACGCAGTATTTT.